These 8 T cell receptor beta chains share one sample of origin, sequenced in a study of CD8+CD57+ T cells in acquired aplastic anemia. TCR beta VDJ and CDR3 profiles were obtained from a genomic DNA template. Each CDR3 protein is one row after TCRdb ran MiXCR on the reads. The table includes roughly 130,000 distinct CDR3 sequences, around 48% detected once. The sample comprised sorted CD4+, CD8+, or CD8+CD57+ T cells (not recorded which) from PBMCs. These receptors were obtained from a human donor in good health, serving as a control.

The chain has TRBV2 and TRBJ1-1, with D maybe TRBD1 (5 bases). This CDR3 spans 13 amino acids. Trimming took off 3 bases at V and 11 bases at J, with 16 bases between the two ends. The germline V gene has CDR1 SNHLY and CDR2 FYNNEI. The CDR3 here is CASSDKGRGRAFF. In nucleotides, the CDR3 is TGTGCCAGCAGTGACAAGGGGAGGGGCCGGGCTTTCTTT.

This rearrangement joins TRBV4-2 to TRBJ1-1; TRBD1 is a possible D gene (6 bases). This CDR3 is built from 15 residues. V gave up 2 bases and J gave up 5 bases, with 15 bases separating them. Germline V gene sequence: CDR1 LGHNA, CDR2 YNFKEQ. CDR3 amino acids: CASSQHEGGRTEAFF. In DNA form, the CDR3 reads TGTGCCAGCAGCCAACATGAGGGGGGGCGGACTGAAGCTTTCTTT.

The gene calls are TRBV6-1 and TRBJ1-1, with D possibly matching TRBD1 (6 bases). V lost 8 bases and J 7 bases, leaving 14 bases between the germline ends. The CDR3 length is 12 residues. Germline V gene data show CDR1 as MNHNS and CDR2 as SASEGT. The CDR3 sequence is CASSDRQVEAFF. The CDR3 coding sequence is TGTGCCAGCTCGGACAGACAAGTTGAAGCTTTCTTT.

Regarding this clonotype: No conserved phenylalanine or tryptophan is present at the end of the CDR3, so a read error is the likely explanation. CDR3 in amino acids: CASSAYSDGIYGYTS. CDR3 nucleotides: TGCGCCAGCAGTGCGTACTCGGACGGAATCTATGGCTACACCTCC. The chain is built from TRBV4-3 and TRBJ1-2; no clear D gene. V lost 6 bases, J lost 4 bases, and 18 bases lay in between. The CDR3 runs 15 residues. Germline assignment: CDR1 LGHNA and CDR2 YSLEER.

This clonotype occurred many times. The V call is TRBV6-1, the J call TRBJ2-5; 7 positions match TRBD1. J lost 1 base, V lost 5 bases, and 7 bases had no gene match. This CDR3 comprises 15 residues. CDR1 and CDR2 (germline): MNHNS, SASEGT. The CDR3 nucleotides read TGTGCCAGCAGTCAAAACAGGGGAATCCAAGAGACCCAGTACTTC. Translating it yields CASSQNRGIQETQYF.

This clonotype was seen at least ten times. The chain employs TRBV20-1 and TRBJ2-7, with 9 positions matching TRBD2. The germline CDR1 and CDR2 sequences are DFQATT and SNEGSKA (reference sequence). The J segment lost 3 bases and the V segment lost 4 bases, leaving 4 bases of the junction unmatched. This CDR3 contains 13 residues. CDR3 residues: CSATAGGFYEQYF. The CDR3 coding sequence is TGCAGTGCTACAGCGGGGGGATTCTACGAGCAGTACTTC.

This chain links TRBV2 with TRBJ1-1; no definite D call. Germline V gene data show CDR1 as SNHLY and CDR2 as FYNNEI. The germline V and J ends were trimmed by 3 bases and 5 bases, with 10 bases remaining between them. CDR3 length: 13 amino acids. In DNA, the CDR3 is TGTGCCAGCAGTGATAGGTGGAGGACTGAAGCTTTCTTT. Amino acid sequence: CASSDRWRTEAFF.

The chain combines TRBV19 with TRBJ2-7, with no clear D. The germline gives CDR1 LNHDA, CDR2 SQIVND (reference sequence). V lost 2 bases and J 3 bases, leaving 23 bases between the germline ends. The CDR3 is 18 residues long. The CDR3 loop reads CASSITPPGGRRSYEQYF. CDR3 bases: TGTGCCAGTAGTATAACTCCTCCGGGTGGCAGGAGAAGCTACGAGCAGTACTTC. Using reference TRBV19 and TRBJ2-7 for the parts outside the CDR3, the full variable domain is DGGITQSPKYLFRKEGQNVTLSCEQNLNHDAMYWYRQDPGQGLRLIYYSQIVNDFQKGDIAEGYSVSREKKESFPLTVTSAQKNPTAFYLCASSITPPGGRRSYEQYFGPGTRLTVT.